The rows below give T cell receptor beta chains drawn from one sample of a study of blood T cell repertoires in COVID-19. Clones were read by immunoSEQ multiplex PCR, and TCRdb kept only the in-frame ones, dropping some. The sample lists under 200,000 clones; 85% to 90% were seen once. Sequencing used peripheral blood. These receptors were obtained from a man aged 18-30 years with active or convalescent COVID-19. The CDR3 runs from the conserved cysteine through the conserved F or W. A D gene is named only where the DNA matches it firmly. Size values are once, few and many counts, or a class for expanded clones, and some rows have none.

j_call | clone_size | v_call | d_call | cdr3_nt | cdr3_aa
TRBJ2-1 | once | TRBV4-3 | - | TGCGCCAGCAGCGGGCGACTTGAGGGTGAGCAGTTCTTC | CASSGRLEGEQFF
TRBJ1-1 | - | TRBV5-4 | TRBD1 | TGTGCCAGCAGCTTTACCGGGACAGCAGAAGCTTTCTTT | CASSFTGTAEAFF
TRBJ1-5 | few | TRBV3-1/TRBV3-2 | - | TGTGCCAGCAGCCCCTCAGGGGCCGATGGCAATCAGCCCCAGCATTTT | CASSPSGADGNQPQHF
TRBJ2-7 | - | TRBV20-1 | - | TGCAGTGCTAGTTTCCAGGGCTACGAGCAGTACTTC | CSASFQGYEQYF
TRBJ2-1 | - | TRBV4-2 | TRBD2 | TGTGCCAGCAGCCCGACGGGACTAGCGGGCCCCCCTTCCTACAATGAGCAGTTCTTC | CASSPTGLAGPPSYNEQFF
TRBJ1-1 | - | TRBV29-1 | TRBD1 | TGCAGCGGGGGGACAGGGGGCGCCGGCACTGAAGCTTTCTTT | CSGGTGGAGTEAFF
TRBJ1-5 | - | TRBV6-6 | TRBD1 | TGTGCCAGCAGTTACGGAGGACAGGGAGGTAATCAGCCCCAGCATTTT | CASSYGGQGGNQPQHF
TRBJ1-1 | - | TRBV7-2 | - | TGTGCCAGCAGCCGCCTGGGAGGGCTGAACACTGAAGCTTTCTTT | CASSRLGGLNTEAFF
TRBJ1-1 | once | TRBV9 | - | TGTGCCAGCAGCCCCTTAATCAACACTGAAGCTTTCTTT | CASSPLINTEAFF
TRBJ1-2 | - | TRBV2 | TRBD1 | TGTGCCAGCAGGGACAGGGGCGCCTATGGCTACACCTTC | CASRDRGAYGYTF
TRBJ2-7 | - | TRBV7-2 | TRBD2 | TGTGCCAGCAGCTTAGAATATCCTAGCGGGAGTGTGAGTTACGAGCAGTACTTC | CASSLEYPSGSVSYEQYF
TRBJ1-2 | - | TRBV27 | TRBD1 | TGTGCCAGCAGCTCTTCCGGACAGGGGGCTAGTGGCTACACCTTC | CASSSSGQGASGYTF
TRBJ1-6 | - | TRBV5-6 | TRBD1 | TGTGCCAGCAGAGGGCAGGGGGCGCATAATTCACCCCTCCACTTT | CASRGQGAHNSPLHF
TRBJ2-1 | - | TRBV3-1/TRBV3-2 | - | TGTGCCAGCAGCCAACAAGTGAGGAATGAGCAGTTCTTC | CASSQQVRNEQFF
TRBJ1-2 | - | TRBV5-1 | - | TGCGCCAGCAGGATTAATCCAACAGGGCCTTTCTATGGCTACACCTTC | CASRINPTGPFYGYTF
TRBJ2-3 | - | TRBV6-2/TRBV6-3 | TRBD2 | TGTGCCAGCAGCCCCGCAACTAGCGATTACACAGATACGCAGTATTTT | CASSPATSDYTDTQYF
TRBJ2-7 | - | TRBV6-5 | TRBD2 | TGTGCCAGCAGTTACACCGGGGACTACCTCCCCGAGCAGTACTTC | CASSYTGDYLPEQYF
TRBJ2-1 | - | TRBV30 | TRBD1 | TGTGCCTGGAGTGGAGGACAGGGGGCCTACAATGAGCAGTTCTTC | CAWSGGQGAYNEQFF
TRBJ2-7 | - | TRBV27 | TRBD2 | TGTGCCAGCAGTGGGAGCGGGAGTGGCTACGAGCAGTACTTC | CASSGSGSGYEQYF
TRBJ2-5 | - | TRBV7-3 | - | TGTGCCAGCAGCCTATCCCACCGGGAGACCCAGTACTTC | CASSLSHRETQYF
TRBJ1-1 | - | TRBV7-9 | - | TGTGCCAGCAGCCCGGACAGATCTTGGAACACTGAAGCTTTCTTT | CASSPDRSWNTEAFF
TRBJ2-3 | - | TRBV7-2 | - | TGTGCCAGCAGCTCCGGGACTTATGATACGCAGTATTTT | CASSSGTYDTQYF
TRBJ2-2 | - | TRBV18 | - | TGTGCCAGCTCTCTCAACAGGGAAACCGGGGAGCTGTTTTTT | CASSLNRETGELFF
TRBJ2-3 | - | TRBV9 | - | TGTGCCAGCGGTCCGGGTACGCAGTATTTT | CASGPGTQYF
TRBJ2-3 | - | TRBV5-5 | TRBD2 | TGTGCCAGCAGCTTGGAACTAGCGGGGTTCACAGATACGCAGTATTTT | CASSLELAGFTDTQYF
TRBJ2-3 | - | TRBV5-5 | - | TGTGCCAGCAGCTTGACCGGGGGTTGGAGCACAGATACGCAGTATTTT | CASSLTGGWSTDTQYF
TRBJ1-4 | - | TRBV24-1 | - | TGTGCCACCAGTGATTCTGAAGGGAGTGAAAAACTGTTTTTT | CATSDSEGSEKLFF
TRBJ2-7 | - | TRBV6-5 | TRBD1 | TGTGCCAGCGGGGGACAGCACTACGAGCAGTACTTC | CASGGQHYEQYF
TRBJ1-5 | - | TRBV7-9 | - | TGTGCCAGCAGCTTAGCTGGGGCAGGGGCCCGAGGTCCCCAGCATTTT | CASSLAGAGARGPQHF
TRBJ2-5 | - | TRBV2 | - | TGTGCCAGCAGTGCCGTACTAGGGGGGGGCCAAGAGACCCAGTACTTC | CASSAVLGGGQETQYF
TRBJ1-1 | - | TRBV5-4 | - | TGTGCCAGCAGCCGAGACTCTGGACTCCTGAACACTGAAGCTTTCTTT | CASSRDSGLLNTEAFF
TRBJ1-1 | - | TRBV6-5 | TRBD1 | TGTGCCAGTCGACAGGGCTACACTGAAGCTTTCTTT | CASRQGYTEAFF
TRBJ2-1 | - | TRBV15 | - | TGTGCCACCAGCAGGAGAGCGGACCGTTCCTACAATGAGCAGTTCTTC | CATSRRADRSYNEQFF
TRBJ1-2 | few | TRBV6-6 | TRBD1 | TGTGCCAGCAGTTACTCGCAGGGGGAATGGATCTATGGCTACACCTTC | CASSYSQGEWIYGYTF
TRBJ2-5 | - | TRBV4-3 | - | TGCGCCAGCAGCCAAACGGCAGGGAACTATCAAGAGACCCAGTACTTC | CASSQTAGNYQETQYF
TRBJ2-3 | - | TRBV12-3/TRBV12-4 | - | TGTGCCATGACGACATCTAGCACAGATACGCAGTATTTT | CAMTTSSTDTQYF
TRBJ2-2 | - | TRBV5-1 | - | TGCGCCAGCAGCAAAGAGGCGGGAATCACCGGGGAGCTGTTTTTT | CASSKEAGITGELFF